This is a list of T cell receptor beta chains from one sample in a study of T cell repertoires in cytomegalovirus infection. TCRdb independently ran MiXCR on the reads; one entry per CDR3 protein. This table holds around 210,000 distinct CDR3 sequences, under 8.5% found once. Material: PBMCs. The source of these receptors is a human donor in good health (CMV status not recorded). Some clones in this sample may be carry-over from other donors' samples. Both conserved end residues are part of each CDR3. The D gene is left open where the match is weak. Size is stated for part of the rows, as once, few or many counts, or as a class when the clone is expanded.

J gene: TRBJ2-7
D gene: .
clone size: many
V gene: TRBV29-1
CDR3 protein: CSVAKTGTSYEQYF
CDR3 DNA: TGCAGCGTTGCAAAAACAGGGACTTCCTACGAGCAGTACTTC

J gene: TRBJ2-7
D gene: .
clone size: once
V gene: TRBV7-9
CDR3 protein: CASSFALAYEQYF
CDR3 DNA: TGTGCCAGCAGCTTTGCACTAGCTTACGAGCAGTACTTC

J gene: TRBJ1-2
D gene: .
clone size: many
V gene: TRBV6-1
CDR3 protein: CASSLTGVGQAGYTF
CDR3 DNA: TGTGCCAGCAGCTTAACCGGGGTAGGCCAGGCTGGCTACACCTTC

J gene: TRBJ2-5
D gene: .
clone size: many
V gene: TRBV6-2/TRBV6-3
CDR3 protein: CASNGWLLKETQYF
CDR3 DNA: TGTGCCAGCAATGGGTGGCTTCTCAAAGAGACCCAGTACTTC

J gene: TRBJ2-1
D gene: TRBD1
clone size: many
V gene: TRBV19
CDR3 protein: CASSRSAGQAGNEQFF
CDR3 DNA: TGTGCCAGTAGTAGGTCGGCCGGACAGGCTGGCAATGAGCAGTTCTTC

J gene: TRBJ1-1
D gene: TRBD1
clone size: .
V gene: TRBV19
CDR3 protein: CASTDRTGNTEAFF
CDR3 DNA: TGTGCCAGTACAGACCGGACAGGGAACACTGAAGCTTTCTTT

J gene: TRBJ1-1
D gene: .
clone size: many
V gene: TRBV5-6
CDR3 protein: CASSLAGPGEAFF
CDR3 DNA: TGTGCCAGCAGCTTGGCGGGGCCGGGTGAAGCTTTCTTT

J gene: TRBJ2-3
D gene: .
clone size: many
V gene: TRBV29-1
CDR3 protein: CSVGRGTSTDTQYF
CDR3 DNA: TGCAGCGTTGGTCGGGGGACTAGCACAGATACGCAGTATTTT

J gene: TRBJ2-7
D gene: TRBD1
clone size: many
V gene: TRBV4-1
CDR3 protein: CASSQAPDRPTYEQYF
CDR3 DNA: TGCGCCAGCAGCCAAGCCCCGGACAGGCCAACCTACGAGCAGTACTTC

J gene: TRBJ2-5
D gene: .
clone size: many
V gene: TRBV6-2/TRBV6-3
CDR3 protein: CASSYSGTQYF
CDR3 DNA: TGTGCCAGCAGTTACTCGGGGACCCAGTACTTC

J gene: TRBJ1-2
D gene: .
clone size: many
V gene: TRBV29-1
CDR3 protein: CSVEVPPTKANYGYTF
CDR3 DNA: TGCAGCGTTGAAGTGCCCCCCACAAAAGCTAACTATGGCTACACCTTC

J gene: TRBJ1-6
D gene: .
clone size: few
V gene: TRBV20-1
CDR3 protein: CSAREAGSYNSPLHF
CDR3 DNA: TGCAGTGCTAGAGAAGCAGGGTCATATAATTCACCCCTCCACTTT

J gene: TRBJ2-2
D gene: .
clone size: few
V gene: TRBV7-2
CDR3 protein: CASSLNIAGELFF
CDR3 DNA: TGTGCCAGCAGCCTCAACATCGCCGGGGAGCTGTTTTTT

J gene: TRBJ1-2
D gene: .
clone size: many
V gene: TRBV25-1
CDR3 protein: CASSARYPARGYTF
CDR3 DNA: TGTGCCAGCAGTGCCAGATATCCGGCGCGCGGCTACACCTTC

J gene: TRBJ1-2
D gene: TRBD1
clone size: many
V gene: TRBV14
CDR3 protein: CASSQDPGTGFLGGGYTF
CDR3 DNA: TGTGCCAGCAGCCAAGATCCAGGGACAGGATTTCTGGGGGGTGGCTACACCTTC

J gene: TRBJ2-3
D gene: .
clone size: many
V gene: TRBV20-1
CDR3 protein: CSARQAGGGLTDTQYF
CDR3 DNA: TGCAGTGCTAGGCAAGCGGGCGGGGGCCTCACAGATACGCAGTATTTT

J gene: TRBJ1-1
D gene: .
clone size: few
V gene: TRBV4-3
CDR3 protein: CASSQDGGITEAFF
CDR3 DNA: TGCGCCAGCAGCCAAGATGGAGGGATTACTGAAGCTTTCTTT

J gene: TRBJ1-4
D gene: .
clone size: many
V gene: TRBV7-6
CDR3 protein: CASSPLGRGGKTNEKLFF
CDR3 DNA: TGTGCCAGCAGCCCCCTCGGCAGGGGAGGGAAGACTAATGAAAAACTGTTTTTT

J gene: TRBJ1-2
D gene: .
clone size: many
V gene: TRBV7-2
CDR3 protein: CASNLMADNYGYTF
CDR3 DNA: TGTGCCAGCAACTTAATGGCTGATAACTATGGCTACACCTTC

J gene: TRBJ1-5
D gene: TRBD1
clone size: few
V gene: TRBV20-1
CDR3 protein: CSANASPRGRQPQHF
CDR3 DNA: TGCAGTGCAAACGCCAGCCCCAGGGGGCGTCAGCCCCAGCATTTT

J gene: TRBJ1-2
D gene: .
clone size: many
V gene: TRBV20-1
CDR3 protein: CSARDPRLGADYGYTF
CDR3 DNA: TGCAGTGCTAGAGACCCCCGGTTGGGGGCGGACTATGGCTACACCTTC

J gene: TRBJ2-3
D gene: TRBD1
clone size: many
V gene: TRBV12-3/TRBV12-4
CDR3 protein: CASTSGQGVDTQYF
CDR3 DNA: TGTGCCAGCACCTCCGGACAGGGCGTAGATACGCAGTATTTT

J gene: TRBJ2-3
D gene: .
clone size: many
V gene: TRBV7-2
CDR3 protein: CASRLVGGRGDTQYF
CDR3 DNA: TGTGCCAGCAGACTCGTAGGTGGGAGGGGGGATACGCAGTATTTT

J gene: TRBJ2-3
D gene: .
clone size: many
V gene: TRBV9
CDR3 protein: CASSLLAGEVAGGTQYF
CDR3 DNA: TGTGCCAGCAGCCTCTTAGCTGGGGAGGTAGCCGGGGGTACGCAGTATTTT

J gene: TRBJ2-7
D gene: TRBD1
clone size: few
V gene: TRBV4-3
CDR3 protein: CASSQDLGTGRAQYF
CDR3 DNA: TGCGCCAGCAGCCAAGATCTCGGGACAGGGAGGGCACAGTACTTC

J gene: TRBJ2-7
D gene: .
clone size: many
V gene: TRBV5-1
CDR3 protein: CASSHRREYEQYF
CDR3 DNA: TGCGCCAGCAGCCATAGAAGGGAATACGAGCAGTACTTC

J gene: TRBJ1-1
D gene: .
clone size: many
V gene: TRBV11-1
CDR3 protein: CASTRGLSNTEAFF
CDR3 DNA: TGTGCCAGCACGCGCGGGTTGTCGAACACTGAAGCTTTCTTT

J gene: TRBJ2-3
D gene: .
clone size: many
V gene: TRBV20-1
CDR3 protein: CSARDRRGGQTDTQYF
CDR3 DNA: TGCAGTGCTAGAGATAGGAGGGGGGGCCAGACAGATACGCAGTATTTT

J gene: TRBJ1-1
D gene: .
clone size: many
V gene: TRBV6-2/TRBV6-3
CDR3 protein: CASSNPGREAFF
CDR3 DNA: TGTGCCAGCAGTAACCCCGGACGGGAAGCTTTCTTT

J gene: TRBJ1-2
D gene: .
clone size: many
V gene: TRBV30
CDR3 protein: CAWSTLKAGANYGYTF
CDR3 DNA: TGTGCCTGGAGTACCCTCAAGGCGGGGGCAAACTATGGCTACACCTTC

J gene: TRBJ2-5
D gene: .
clone size: many
V gene: TRBV2
CDR3 protein: CASIVPAGETQYF
CDR3 DNA: TGTGCCAGCATCGTTCCGGCGGGGGAGACCCAGTACTTC

J gene: TRBJ2-7
D gene: .
clone size: many
V gene: TRBV29-1
CDR3 protein: CSVSEVGEQYF
CDR3 DNA: TGCAGCGTGTCAGAGGTGGGAGAGCAGTACTTC

J gene: TRBJ2-4
D gene: TRBD1
clone size: .
V gene: TRBV18
CDR3 protein: CASSPRRTGELKNQNIQYF
CDR3 DNA: TGTGCCAGCTCACCAAGGCGGACAGGGGAGTTAAAAAACCAAAACATTCAGTACTTC

J gene: TRBJ1-2
D gene: .
clone size: many
V gene: TRBV29-1
CDR3 protein: CSVEDAPPNYGYTF
CDR3 DNA: TGCAGCGTTGAAGACGCGCCCCCTAACTATGGCTACACCTTC

J gene: TRBJ2-5
D gene: .
clone size: .
V gene: TRBV29-1
CDR3 protein: CSVRRSSIEETQYF
CDR3 DNA: TGCAGCGTACGACGGTCGTCAATTGAAGAGACCCAGTACTTC

J gene: TRBJ1-1
D gene: .
clone size: many
V gene: TRBV7-2
CDR3 protein: CASSLGRVLMNTEAFF
CDR3 DNA: TGTGCCAGCAGCTTAGGTCGGGTACTCATGAACACTGAAGCTTTCTTT

J gene: TRBJ1-5
D gene: .
clone size: .
V gene: TRBV4-3
CDR3 protein: CASSQDVSRGQPQHF
CDR3 DNA: TGCGCCAGCAGCCAAGATGTTTCACGGGGACAGCCCCAGCATTTT

J gene: TRBJ2-2
D gene: TRBD1
clone size: many
V gene: TRBV29-1
CDR3 protein: CSVLGQAMNTGELFF
CDR3 DNA: TGCAGCGTTCTGGGACAGGCGATGAACACCGGGGAGCTGTTTTTT

J gene: TRBJ2-2
D gene: .
clone size: many
V gene: TRBV12-3/TRBV12-4
CDR3 protein: CASSRGGNTGELFF
CDR3 DNA: TGTGCCAGCAGCCGCGGCGGGAACACCGGGGAGCTGTTTTTT

J gene: TRBJ2-7
D gene: .
clone size: many
V gene: TRBV7-2
CDR3 protein: CASSLAYTGSEQYF
CDR3 DNA: TGTGCCAGCAGCTTAGCATATACAGGGAGCGAGCAGTACTTC

J gene: TRBJ1-3
D gene: TRBD1
clone size: many
V gene: TRBV7-2
CDR3 protein: CASRGTGVNTIYF
CDR3 DNA: TGTGCCAGCAGGGGGACAGGGGTAAACACCATATATTTT

J gene: TRBJ1-5
D gene: .
clone size: many
V gene: TRBV7-2
CDR3 protein: CASSHGHNQPQHF
CDR3 DNA: TGTGCCAGCAGCCATGGACACAATCAGCCCCAGCATTTT

J gene: TRBJ1-4
D gene: .
clone size: many
V gene: TRBV7-2
CDR3 protein: CASSSQGTRGNEKLFF
CDR3 DNA: TGTGCCAGCAGCTCCCAAGGGACAAGGGGTAATGAAAAACTGTTTTTT